The sequence of this TCR beta chain was determined in a study of blood T cell repertoires in COVID-19. This CDR3 has 13 residues. Germline values: CDR1 DFQATT, CDR2 SNEGSKA (reference sequence). With 3 bases removed from V and 5 bases from J, the gap between germline ends came to 14 bases. Clones were sequenced by immunoSEQ multiplex PCR, and TCRdb holds only the in-frame ones, with some missing. The sample lists roughly 150,000 clones, around 87% occurring once. Sequences were obtained from peripheral blood. The rearrangement uses TRBV20-1 and TRBJ2-7, with D perhaps TRBD1 (6 bases). This clonotype was sampled from a woman aged 35 to 49 with acute or convalescent COVID-19. The CDR3 spells CSASARGEDEQYF. DNA for the CDR3: TGCAGTGCTAGTGCCAGGGGAGAGGACGAGCAGTACTTC.